This entry lists 18 T cell receptor beta chains sequenced from one sample in a study of cytomegalovirus exposure and HLA in healthy donors. PCR used 60 Vbeta primers and 13 Jbeta primers. Measured with immunoSEQ multiplex PCR; TCRdb has only the in-frame clones, and not every one. The table includes around 300,000 clones, just over 70% detected once. The sequenced sample consisted of PBMCs. Receptors originate from a female donor in good health and CMV-seronegative.

CDR3 region: CASRSWEGTEAFF. DNA of the CDR3: TGTGCCAGCAGATCTTGGGAGGGAACTGAAGCTTTCTTT. V is TRBV6-6 and J is TRBJ1-1; D is ambiguous. There are 13 residues in the CDR3. With 6 bases removed from V and 5 bases from J, the gap between germline ends came to 13 bases. The germline V gene encodes CDR1 MNHNY and CDR2 SVGAGI (reference sequence).

V gene TRBV5-8 combines with J gene TRBJ2-4, with TRBD2 matching over 7 bases. Germline loops: CDR1 SGHTS, CDR2 YDEGEE. V was pared by 4 bases and J by 0 bases, with 7 bases of the junction left unmatched. The CDR3 runs to 16 residues. The CDR3 here is CASSQRESLAKNIQYF. The DNA for the CDR3 is TGTGCCAGCAGCCAGCGGGAATCTTTAGCCAAAAACATTCAGTACTTC.

This rearrangement joins TRBV9 to TRBJ2-1, with TRBD1 matching 12 bases. CDR1 SGDLS and CDR2 YYNGEE come from the germline V gene. CDR3 length: 17 amino acids. Trimming at V came to 1 base and at J to 7 bases, leaving 9 bases not matched to a gene. CDR3 in amino acids: CASSVRVPGQGANEQFF. Here the CDR3 DNA reads TGTGCCAGCAGCGTAAGGGTCCCGGGACAGGGGGCTAATGAGCAGTTCTTC.

The chain uses TRBV6-1 and TRBJ1-5; no reliable D call. The V end lost 10 bases, the J end lost 4 bases, and 17 bases lay between the germline ends. This CDR3 is built from 14 residues. The germline V gene encodes CDR1 MNHNS and CDR2 SASEGT. CDR3 sequence (DNA): TGTGCCACCTCAGACGGGGTGTGGAATCAGCCCCAGCATTTT. Translated, it gives CATSDGVWNQPQHF.

This sequence joins TRBV6-1 and TRBJ1-5; tentatively, D is TRBD1 (6 bases). Between the trimmed V and J ends, which lost 1 base and 4 bases, there was a span of 11 bases. Germline CDR1 MNHNS, CDR2 SASEGT. This CDR3 comprises 15 residues. CDR3 amino acids: CASSEVDSRNQPQHF. CDR3 nucleotides: TGTGCCAGCAGTGAAGTGGACAGCCGTAATCAGCCCCAGCATTTT.

CDR3 loop: CASSQGGTGELFF. The DNA of the CDR3 is TGCGCCAGCAGCCAAGGAGGTACCGGGGAGCTGTTTTTT. The chain links TRBV4-1 to TRBJ2-2; D gene ambiguous. Germline V gene sequence: CDR1 MGHRA, CDR2 YSYEKL. Trimming stripped 1 base from V and 5 bases from J, with 5 bases between. CDR3 length: 13 residues.

In its sample, this clone was seen a few times. The chain is built from TRBV5-1 and TRBJ1-5, with TRBD1 identical over 7 bases. This CDR3 has 16 residues. Germline assignment: CDR1 SGHRS and CDR2 YFSETQ. Trimming at V came to 0 bases and at J to 7 bases, leaving 10 bases not matched to a gene. The CDR3 spells CASSLEAGGGGQPQHF. In nucleotides, the CDR3 is TGCGCCAGCAGCTTGGAGGCCGGAGGGGGCGGACAGCCCCAGCATTTT.

V usage is TRBV29-1 and J usage is TRBJ2-7, with 8 bases fitting TRBD1. The CDR3 has 13 amino acids. The germline CDR1 and CDR2 sequences are SQVTM and ANQGSEA. J gave up 6 bases and V 5 bases, and 9 bases lay outside the gene matches. The CDR3 bases are TGCAGCGTTTCCGGACAGGGTGAGGGCGAGCAGTACTTC. Translated, it gives CSVSGQGEGEQYF.

The chain joins TRBV15 to TRBJ1-3, with 11 bases that match TRBD1. From germline, CDR1 is LNHNV and CDR2 YYDKDF (reference sequence). The length of the CDR3 is 18 residues. V dropped 3 bases and J dropped 0; count of bases not matched to a gene: 7. The DNA of the CDR3 is TGTGCCACCAGCAGGAGTACCGGACAGGGGGCCTCTGGAAACACCATATATTTT. It encodes CATSRSTGQGASGNTIYF.

The V and J genes are TRBV7-8 and TRBJ2-6; TRBD1 aligns across 7 bases. CDR3 length: 20 residues. Germline V gene lookup returns CDR1 SGHVS and CDR2 FQNEAQ. The V segment lost 0 bases and the J segment 0 bases; nucleotides outside the gene matches: 11. CDR3 amino acids: CASSLALSSGQLSGANVLTF. The CDR3 DNA sequence: TGTGCCAGCAGCTTAGCGCTCTCGTCGGGACAGCTCTCTGGGGCCAACGTCCTGACTTTC.

The chain has TRBV5-1 and TRBJ2-1, with 9 bases lining up with TRBD2. V lost 4 bases and J lost 9; bases outside the gene matches: 8. The CDR3 totals 14 residues. Germline V gives CDR1 SGHRS, CDR2 YFSETQ. CDR3 DNA: TGCGCCAGCAGCAGGCTAGCGGGAAAAGGTGAGCAGTTCTTC. Translation gives CASSRLAGKGEQFF.

Only one count was recorded for this clone. CDR3 sequence reads: CASSNRGTGELFF. The CDR3 DNA is TGTGCCAGCAGTAACAGGGGCACCGGGGAGCTGTTTTTT. The V call is TRBV2, the J call TRBJ2-2, with 7 nucleotides matching TRBD1. V shed 5 bases and J 4 bases; nucleotides not matched to a gene: 1. The CDR3 is made up of 13 amino acids. Germline V gives CDR1 SNHLY, CDR2 FYNNEI.

This chain joins TRBV6-5 and TRBJ2-7; the D gene is possibly TRBD1 (6 bases). The CDR3 spans 15 residues. Germline loops: CDR1 MNHEY, CDR2 SVGAGI. V was shortened by 0 bases and J by 2 bases, with 11 bases between the two germline ends. The CDR3 region is CASSYSSGETYEQYF. CDR3 in DNA: TGTGCCAGCAGTTACTCGTCAGGGGAAACCTACGAGCAGTACTTC.

The chain employs TRBV27 and TRBJ1-6, with D uncertain. The V end was cut by 2 bases, the J end by 14 bases, with 16 bases between. The CDR3 has 14 amino acids. Germline values: CDR1 MNHEY, CDR2 SMNVEV (reference sequence). CDR3 bases: TGTGCCAGCAGTTTAAGGGAGGGCTTGGGAACCCTCCACTTT. It translates to CASSLREGLGTLHF.

Regarding this clone: At the DNA level, this CDR3 is encoded by other sequences in the same sample as well. The chain links TRBV5-1 to TRBJ2-7; 8 bases are shared with TRBD2. Trimming at V came to 0 bases and at J to 2 bases, leaving 1 base not matched to a gene. The CDR3 sequence is 14 residues long. Germline V gene data show CDR1 as SGHRS and CDR2 as YFSETQ. The CDR3 coding sequence is TGCGCCAGCAGCTTGGCGGGAGGGCCCTACGAGCAGTACTTC. It yields the protein CASSLAGGPYEQYF.

This rearrangement joins TRBV7-6 to TRBJ2-7; 10 bases line up with TRBD2. CDR1 and CDR2 (germline): SGHVS, FNYEAQ. CDR3 length equals 15 residues. Trimming cost V 6 bases and J 3 bases; bases outside gene matches: 8. CDR3: CASSSQSSGGYEQYF. The CDR3 region has the DNA TGTGCCAGCAGTTCCCAGTCTAGCGGGGGCTACGAGCAGTACTTC.

This clone turned up a few times. The chain links TRBV2 to TRBJ1-5; 7 bases match TRBD1. The CDR3 consists of 13 residues. Germline CDR1 SNHLY, CDR2 FYNNEI. After removal of 6 bases from V and 13 bases from J, the junction contained 12 bases not matched to a gene. CDR3: CASSLGTVPQQHF. CDR3 sequence (DNA): TGTGCCAGCAGCCTCGGGACAGTGCCTCAGCAGCATTTT.

The chain couples TRBV7-2 to TRBJ2-7; perhaps TRBD2 as D (6 bases). V shed 0 bases and J shed 9 bases, with 6 bases lying between them. CDR3 length: 11 residues. The germline V gene encodes CDR1 SGHTA and CDR2 FQGNSA. The DNA of the CDR3 is TGTGCCAGCAGCTTAGCCGGGGGGCAGTACTTC. It specifies CASSLAGGQYF.